This entry lists 8 T cell receptor beta chains sequenced from one sample in a study of CD8 T cells in Susac syndrome. cDNA came from roughly 0.53 to 1 ug RNA primed by random hexamers. TCRdb redid the calling of the immunoSEQ multiplex PCR reads with MiXCR, one entry per CDR3 protein. Of fewer than 250,000 distinct CDR3 sequences listed, roughly 92% were seen once; the top ten hold approximately 0.13%. Sequenced: CD8+ T cells from PBMCs. The origin of the receptors is a human donor with multiple sclerosis.

This rearrangement joins TRBV19 to TRBJ1-1, with D maybe TRBD1 (6 bases). V was trimmed by 5 bases and J by 5 bases, leaving 15 bases between them. The CDR3 length is 14 residues. Germline V gene data show CDR1 as LNHDA and CDR2 as SQIVND (reference sequence). DNA of the CDR3: TGTGCCAGTAGTCCGACAGGCGGATGGACTGAAGCTTTCTTT. Amino acids: CASSPTGGWTEAFF.

The V gene is TRBV5-1, the J gene TRBJ2-1; 8 bases are shared with TRBD1. The CDR3 loop spans 13 amino acids. Germline CDR1 is SGHRS and CDR2 is YFSETQ. Losses at the gene ends were 6 bases for V and 4 bases for J; bases not matched to a gene: 3. The CDR3 DNA is TGCGCCAGCAAGCGACAGGGGTACAATGAGCAGTTCTTC. Its protein product is CASKRQGYNEQFF.

The V gene is TRBV5-1, the J gene TRBJ2-4, with D possibly being TRBD2 (6 bases). CDR3 length: 16 amino acids. CDR1 is SGHRS, CDR2 YFSETQ, per germline. The ends were cut back, 0 bases at V and 8 bases at J, with 18 bases in the middle. The DNA for the CDR3 is TGCGCCAGCAGCTTGGAGGGAGGACCCCTAGGGGACATTCAGTACTTC. Encoded protein: CASSLEGGPLGDIQYF.

The V call is TRBV9, the J call TRBJ2-2, with unresolved D. CDR3 length: 12 residues. With 2 bases removed from V and 4 bases from J, the gap between germline ends came to 3 bases. Germline V CDR1 and CDR2: SGDLS, YYNGEE. The CDR3 reads CASSVSTGELFF. The CDR3 DNA reads TGTGCCAGCAGCGTTTCCACCGGGGAGCTGTTTTTT. The whole variable domain, filled in from reference TRBV9 and TRBJ2-2, reads DSGVTQTPKHLITATGQRVTLRCSPRSGDLSVYWYQQSLDQGLQFLIQYYNGEERAKGNILERFSAQQFPDLHSELNLSSLELGDSALYFCASSVSTGELFFGEGSRLTVL.

CDR3 sequence: CASSPWGISTDTQYF. DNA for the CDR3: TGTGCCAGCAGTCCCTGGGGAATTAGCACAGATACGCAGTATTTT. The V gene is TRBV27, the J gene TRBJ2-3; D not resolved. The V end was cut by 5 bases, the J end by 0 bases, with 12 bases between. Germline loops: CDR1 MNHEY, CDR2 SMNVEV (reference sequence). This CDR3 comprises 15 residues.

The chain uses TRBV20-1 and TRBJ2-1; 7 bases line up with TRBD1. CDR1 is DFQATT, CDR2 SNEGSKA, per germline (reference sequence). This CDR3 spans 16 amino acids. With 1 base clipped from V and 6 bases from J, the junction kept 12 bases outside the gene matches. The CDR3 protein is CSARGPQAGGINEQFF. CDR3 coding DNA: TGCAGTGCTAGAGGACCCCAGGCAGGGGGAATCAATGAGCAGTTCTTC.

The V and J genes are TRBV7-6 and TRBJ2-3, with D tentatively TRBD2 (6 bases). Per germline, CDR1 SGHVS and CDR2 FNYEAQ. This CDR3 is 15 amino acids long. Trimming pared 2 bases from V and 1 base from J, leaving 10 bases between. The CDR3: CASSLLLARTDTQYF. In nucleotides, the CDR3 is TGTGCCAGCAGCTTACTCCTAGCGCGCACAGATACGCAGTATTTT.

The chain recombines TRBV25-1 with TRBJ2-3; D perhaps matches TRBD2 (6 bases). The CDR3 consists of 15 residues. Between the trimmed V and J ends, which lost 8 bases and 1 base, there was a span of 16 bases. Germline CDR1 reads MGHDK; CDR2 reads SYGVNS. CDR3 in DNA: TGTGCCAGCTCTCGCTTTAGCGGCCGCACAGATACGCAGTATTTT. Protein product: CASSRFSGRTDTQYF.